Sequencing of this T cell receptor (beta chain) was carried out in a study of blood T cell repertoires in COVID-19 (dated by TCRdb to between 2020 and 2021). In terms of the full investigation: Samples covering the acute and convalescent phases of COVID-19 were provided by collaborators in the United States, Italy and Spain. The repertoires were released in a freely available public database intended as a resource for research on the immune response to SARS-CoV-2. The material from the prospective study consisted of cDNA or gDNA derived from T cells, B-cell-depleted T cells, or PBMCs. Samples were obtained from the ongoing ImmuneRACE study (first 160 participants) and from about 1,300 subjects provided by 6 global collaborators. The dataset comprised deeply sampled blood TCRbeta repertoires from subjects exposed to, actively infected with, or recovered from COVID-19. Sample metadata almost always included a de-identified subject ID, COVID-19 status, age in years and sex. HLA class I and class II types, where available, came from metadata supplied by the sample provider rather than from assay-based typing.

Reading from cysteine to phenylalanine, the CDR3 counts 15 amino acids. The only DNA kept is the CDR3, 45 bases in frame from the first base. Via the germline V gene, CDR1 is SGHRS and CDR2 YFSETQ. Between the V and J ends, shortened by 3 bases and 4 bases respectively, the junction contains 16 bases. With regard to this clone: Its binding antigen is unknown. Per-base quality was not reported, and no clone a single base away is much larger than it.

General conclusions and limits of the study: The quantity of clinical and demographic metadata differed by source and by participant and was supplied without curation.

Collaborating institutions collected whole blood in K2EDTA tubes following their own protocols. For TCRbeta analysis, collaborator samples were shipped as frozen whole blood, as isolated PBMCs, or as DNA extracted from either sample type. The immunoSEQ Assay, a bias-controlled multiplex PCR, was used to amplify TCRbeta CDR3 regions from genomic DNA. Per the authors' processing: The number of nucleated cells in each sample was estimated from the amplification of reference gene primers within the assay. Sequence reads were collapsed and filtered to measure the absolute abundance of every unique TCRbeta CDR3 rearrangement. For each sample, productive Simpson clonality was calculated as the square root of Simpson's diversity index across productive rearrangements. TCRdb's version of the immuneACCESS table is confined to in-frame rearrangements and falls short of the full clone set. An unresolved V gene accounts for under half of the shortfall where checked; the remainder is of unknown origin. V and J calls and clone size follow that table, whereas D and trimming were derived from the DNA. Present in this sample are 250,000 to 300,000 clones, about 90% of which were seen just once. 3.7% of the sample is held by the ten biggest clonotypes.

The chain uses TRBV5-1 and TRBJ1-1; confidence is insufficient to name the D gene. The sequenced sample consisted of peripheral blood. This sequence originates from a woman in her forties with acute or convalescent COVID-19. The sequenced DNA: TGCGCCAGCAGCTGGTCCCGGGAAGGGAGCACTGAAGCTTTCTTT. This gives the protein CASSWSREGSTEAFF.